A selection of T cell receptor beta chains follows, all from one sample in a study of cytomegalovirus exposure and HLA in healthy donors. Generated by immunoSEQ multiplex PCR, the TCRdb table keeps only in-frame clones and is missing some. This table holds approximately 46,000 clones, approximately 67% found once. Sequencing was carried out using PBMCs. These receptors were taken from a man between 25 and 39 years old in good health and CMV-seronegative. Both conserved end residues are part of each CDR3. The order of the fields is V gene, clone size, J gene, D gene, CDR3 protein, CDR3 DNA. The D gene is left open where the match is weak. The size field is filled for only some rows; it gives once, few, many or a size class.

TRBV28	.	TRBJ2-3	TRBD1	CASSLGDRVADTQYF	TGTGCCAGCAGTTTAGGCGACAGGGTTGCAGATACGCAGTATTTT
TRBV7-6	.	TRBJ2-1	TRBD1	CASSPRQGANEQFF	TGTGCCAGCAGCCCCCGGCAGGGGGCTAATGAGCAGTTCTTC
TRBV19	.	TRBJ1-1	TRBD1	CASSMSGGTEAFF	TGTGCCAGTAGTATGTCAGGGGGCACTGAAGCTTTCTTT
TRBV18	.	TRBJ1-2	.	CASSPAAGRDGYTF	TGTGCCAGCTCACCCGCAGCAGGGCGCGATGGCTACACCTTC
TRBV5-5	.	TRBJ2-5	TRBD1	CASSLGQVQETQYF	TGTGCCAGCAGCCTGGGACAGGTTCAAGAGACCCAGTACTTC
TRBV10-1	.	TRBJ2-7	TRBD2	CASSGGGIGTSGIYEQYF	TGCGCCAGCAGTGGGGGAGGTATAGGGACTAGCGGGATCTACGAGCAGTACTTC
TRBV5-4	.	TRBJ1-4	TRBD1	CASSLGGQGNEKLFF	TGTGCCAGCAGCTTGGGGGGACAGGGAAATGAAAAACTGTTTTTT
TRBV27	.	TRBJ1-1	TRBD1	CASSLGQGAGIGEAFF	TGTGCCAGCAGTTTGGGGCAGGGGGCAGGGATAGGTGAAGCTTTCTTT
TRBV5-1	few	TRBJ1-1	.	CASSLTPTAGGGTEAFF	TGCGCCAGCAGCTTGACCCCGACAGCGGGCGGGGGCACTGAAGCTTTCTTT
TRBV4-2	.	TRBJ2-3	TRBD1	CASSQEAGQAGDTQYF	TGTGCCAGCAGCCAAGAGGCGGGACAGGCCGGGGATACGCAGTATTTT